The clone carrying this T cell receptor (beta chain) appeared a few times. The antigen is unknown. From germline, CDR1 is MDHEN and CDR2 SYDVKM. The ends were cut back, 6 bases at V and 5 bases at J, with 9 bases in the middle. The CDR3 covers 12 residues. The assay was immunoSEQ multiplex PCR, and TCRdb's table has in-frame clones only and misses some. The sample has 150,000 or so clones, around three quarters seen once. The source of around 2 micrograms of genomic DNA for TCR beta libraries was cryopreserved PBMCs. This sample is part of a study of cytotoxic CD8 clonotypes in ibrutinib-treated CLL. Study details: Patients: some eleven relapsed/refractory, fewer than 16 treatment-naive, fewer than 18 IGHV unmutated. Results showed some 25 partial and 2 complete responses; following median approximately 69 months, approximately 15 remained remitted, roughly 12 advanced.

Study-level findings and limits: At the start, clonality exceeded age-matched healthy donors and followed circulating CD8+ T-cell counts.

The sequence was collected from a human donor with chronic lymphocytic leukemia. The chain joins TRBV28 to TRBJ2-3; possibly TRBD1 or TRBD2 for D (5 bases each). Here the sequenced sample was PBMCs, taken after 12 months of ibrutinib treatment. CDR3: CASRGVGDTQYF. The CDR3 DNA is TGTGCCAGCAGGGGGGTGGGAGATACGCAGTATTTT.